One sample yielded the 15 T cell receptor beta chains listed below, sequenced in a study of blood T cell repertoires in COVID-19. Repertoires were generated with immunoSEQ multiplex PCR, while TCRdb's copy carries only in-frame clones and drops some. Here the sample spans 55,000 to 75,000 clones, roughly 80% being singletons. Input material: peripheral blood. Every receptor here comes from a man aged 55 to 70 with COVID-19, enrolled during active disease.

By share, this clone counts as medium-sized. V and J are TRBV2 and TRBJ2-7; TRBD2 agrees at 13 bases. Germline lookup yields CDR1 SNHLY and CDR2 FYNNEI. The V and J ends lost 6 bases and 4 bases, in that order; junction bases with no gene match: 6. This CDR3 spans 15 amino acids. Written as DNA, the CDR3 is TGTGCCAGCAGGGACCCGGGACTAGCGGGATACGAGCAGTACTTC. As protein: CASRDPGLAGYEQYF.

The V call is TRBV28, the J call TRBJ1-5, with 12 positions matching TRBD1. Losses at the gene ends were 5 bases for V and 6 bases for J; bases not matched to a gene: 5. The CDR3 consists of 15 residues. The germline CDR1 and CDR2 sequences are MDHEN and SYDVKM. DNA of the CDR3: TGTGCCAGCAGTGGAGGGGACAGGGGGCGTCAGCCCCAGCATTTT. It is translated as CASSGGDRGRQPQHF.

The gene calls are TRBV5-1 and TRBJ2-1, with 10 nucleotides matching TRBD2. The CDR3 consists of 18 residues. The trim removed 0 bases at V and 3 bases at J, leaving 9 bases unmatched. CDR1 SGHRS and CDR2 YFSETQ come from the germline V gene. The CDR3 DNA reads TGCGCCAGCAGCTTGGAGCCTAGCGGGGGTTCATACTACAATGAGCAGTTCTTC. Residues: CASSLEPSGGSYYNEQFF.

The chain links TRBV24-1 to TRBJ2-7, with a possible D match to TRBD1 (5 bases). Between the trimmed V and J ends, which lost 6 bases and 3 bases, there was a span of 8 bases. The length of the CDR3 is 12 residues. Germline CDR1 is KGHDR and CDR2 is SFDVKD. The CDR3 region has the DNA TGTGCCACCAGTACTCAGGGCTACGAGCAGTACTTC. This gives the protein CATSTQGYEQYF.

This sequence joins TRBV7-3 and TRBJ2-3; D perhaps matches TRBD1 (6 bases). V lost 1 base and J lost 5, with 16 bases in between. In germline, CDR1 is SGHTA, CDR2 FQGTGA. The CDR3 is 16 residues long. The DNA of the CDR3 is TGTGCCAGCAGCTTAATGGGGGACACCCTCCTAGATACGCAGTATTTT. Residues: CASSLMGDTLLDTQYF.

The CDR3 nucleotides are TGTGCCAGCAGCTCCACCCGACAGGAAAATGAAAAACTGTTTTTT. It yields the protein CASSSTRQENEKLFF. The J gene is TRBJ1-4, the V gene TRBV9; possibly TRBD1 for D (6 bases). CDR3 length equals 15 residues. V gave up 4 bases and J gave up 5 bases, with 15 bases separating them. CDR1 is SGDLS, CDR2 YYNGEE, per germline.

The chain joins TRBV6-5 to TRBJ1-1; 9 bases match TRBD1. Unmatched junction bases numbered 9, after V lost 6 bases and J lost 4 bases. Germline V gene lookup returns CDR1 MNHEY and CDR2 SVGAGI. There are 15 residues in the CDR3. The CDR3 sequence is CASRQGQGGITEAFF. For the CDR3, the DNA is TGTGCCAGCAGACAGGGACAGGGTGGTATCACTGAAGCTTTCTTT.

V is TRBV30 and J is TRBJ1-1; D possibly corresponds to TRBD1 (5 bases). The V gene's germline CDR1 is GTSNPN and CDR2 SVGIG (reference sequence). The CDR3 totals 12 residues. V was clipped by 5 bases and J by 1 base, with 8 bases between them. Here the CDR3 DNA reads TGTGCCTGGGGAAGGGGGAACACTGAAGCTTTCTTT. As protein: CAWGRGNTEAFF.

There are a few counts of this clone. CDR3 in amino acids: CASTPNLQGTGNTIYF. CDR3 in DNA: TGTGCCAGCACTCCCAATCTACAGGGTACTGGAAACACCATATATTTT. The V and J genes are TRBV7-9 and TRBJ1-3; possibly TRBD1 for D (6 bases). Germline assignment: CDR1 SEHNR and CDR2 FQNEAQ (reference sequence). This CDR3 has 16 amino acids. V dropped 7 bases and J dropped 2 bases, with 18 bases sitting between them.

The chain carries TRBV11-2 and TRBJ1-1, with D perhaps TRBD1 (5 bases). Germline V gene lookup returns CDR1 SGHAT and CDR2 FQNNGV. Between the trimmed V and J ends, which lost 6 bases and 3 bases, there was a span of 11 bases. The CDR3 has 13 residues. CDR3 loop: CASRKQGDTEAFF. The CDR3, as DNA: TGTGCCAGCAGGAAGCAGGGTGACACTGAAGCTTTCTTT.

This clone showed up just a few times. The CDR3 coding sequence is TGTGCCGCCTCACGGGGACAGGGGAGCGGGGAGCTGTTTTTT. This encodes CAASRGQGSGELFF. The rearrangement joins TRBV6-5 to TRBJ2-2, with 10 nucleotides matching TRBD1. The CDR3 is 14 amino acids. V shed 11 bases and J 7 bases; nucleotides not matched to a gene: 10. CDR1 MNHEY and CDR2 SVGAGI come from the germline V gene.

The rearrangement joins TRBV18 to TRBJ2-7; 7 bases fit TRBD1. Germline V gene lookup returns CDR1 KGHSH and CDR2 LQKENI. The length of the CDR3 is 13 residues. V was pared by 3 bases and J by 4 bases, with 3 bases of the junction left unmatched. The CDR3 here is CASSPGTEYEQYF. The CDR3 region has the DNA TGTGCCAGCTCACCCGGGACAGAATACGAGCAGTACTTC.

The V call is TRBV2, the J call TRBJ2-3, with a weak D call TRBD2 (6 bases). The CDR3 length is 13 residues. Germline V gene sequence: CDR1 SNHLY, CDR2 FYNNEI. V lost 6 bases, J lost 9 bases, and 16 bases lay in between. The CDR3 here is CASREAGSGTQYF. The CDR3, as DNA: TGTGCCAGCAGGGAGGCAGGTAGCGGCACGCAGTATTTT.

A few counts support this clone. The chain employs TRBV27 and TRBJ1-1, with 9 positions matching TRBD1. Germline CDR1 is MNHEY and CDR2 is SMNVEV (reference sequence). V lost 5 bases, J lost 3 bases, and 4 bases stayed unmatched. This CDR3 region has 14 residues. CDR3 amino acids: CASSIRQGDTEAFF. The CDR3 DNA is TGTGCCAGCAGTATACGACAGGGGGACACTGAAGCTTTCTTT.

CDR3 in amino acids: CASTSLRSSDGYTF. CDR3 sequence (DNA): TGTGCCAGCACCTCACTTCGGAGCTCTGATGGCTACACCTTC. The chain employs TRBV6-5 and TRBJ1-2; no firm D call. The germline gives CDR1 MNHEY, CDR2 SVGAGI. V lost 7 bases to trimming and J lost 6 bases, with 18 bases between them. The CDR3 sequence is 14 residues long.